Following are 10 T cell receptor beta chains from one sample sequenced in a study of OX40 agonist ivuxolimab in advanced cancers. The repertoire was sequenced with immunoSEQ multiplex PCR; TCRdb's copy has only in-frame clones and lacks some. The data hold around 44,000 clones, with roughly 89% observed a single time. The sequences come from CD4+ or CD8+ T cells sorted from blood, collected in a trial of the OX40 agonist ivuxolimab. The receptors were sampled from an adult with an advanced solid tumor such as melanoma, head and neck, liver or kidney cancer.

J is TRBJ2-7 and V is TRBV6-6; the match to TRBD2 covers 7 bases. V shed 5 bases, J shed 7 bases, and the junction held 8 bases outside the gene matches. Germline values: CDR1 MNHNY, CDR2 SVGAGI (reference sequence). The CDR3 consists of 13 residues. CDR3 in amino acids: CASSLGGSKEQYF. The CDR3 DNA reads TGTGCCAGCAGTCTCGGGGGGTCCAAGGAGCAGTACTTC.

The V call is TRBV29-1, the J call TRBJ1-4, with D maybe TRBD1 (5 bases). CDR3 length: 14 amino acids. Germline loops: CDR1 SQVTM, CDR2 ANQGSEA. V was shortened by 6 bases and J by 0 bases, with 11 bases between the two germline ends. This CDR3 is CSVAKQATNEKLFF. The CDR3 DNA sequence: TGCAGCGTAGCGAAACAGGCAACTAATGAAAAACTGTTTTTT.

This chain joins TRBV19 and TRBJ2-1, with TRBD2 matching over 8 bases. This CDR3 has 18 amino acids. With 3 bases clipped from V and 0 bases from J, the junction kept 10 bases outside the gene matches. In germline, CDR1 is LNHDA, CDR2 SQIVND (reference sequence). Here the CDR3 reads CASSILASGSRSYNEQFF. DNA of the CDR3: TGTGCCAGTAGTATCTTGGCTAGCGGGTCTCGCTCCTACAATGAGCAGTTCTTC.

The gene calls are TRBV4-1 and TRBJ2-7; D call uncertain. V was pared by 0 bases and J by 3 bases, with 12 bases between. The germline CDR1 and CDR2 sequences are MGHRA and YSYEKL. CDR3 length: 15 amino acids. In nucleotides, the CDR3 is TGCGCCAGCAGCCAAGAGAGGACCGACGGCTACGAGCAGTACTTC. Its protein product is CASSQERTDGYEQYF.

CDR3 nucleotides: TGTGCCAGCAGGAACGGGGGAAGCTCCTACGAGCAGTACTTC. The encoded protein is CASRNGGSSYEQYF. This sequence joins TRBV6-4 and TRBJ2-7; tentatively, D is TRBD2 (6 bases). V shed 6 bases and J shed 0 bases, with 12 bases lying between them. CDR3 length: 14 amino acids. Germline lookup yields CDR1 MRHNA and CDR2 SNTAGT.

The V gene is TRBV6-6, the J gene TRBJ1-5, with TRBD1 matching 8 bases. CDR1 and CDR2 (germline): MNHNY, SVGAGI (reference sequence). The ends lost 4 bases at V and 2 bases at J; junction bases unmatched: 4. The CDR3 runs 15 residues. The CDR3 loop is CASSSGQGRNQPQHF. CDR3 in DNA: TGTGCCAGCAGTTCCGGACAGGGTCGCAATCAGCCCCAGCATTTT.

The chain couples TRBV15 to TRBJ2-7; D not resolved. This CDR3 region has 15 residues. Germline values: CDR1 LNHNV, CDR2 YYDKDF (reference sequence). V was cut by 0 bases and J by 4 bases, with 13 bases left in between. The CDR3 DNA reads TGTGCCACCAGCAGAGATTATGGCAGACAATACGAGCAGTACTTC. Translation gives CATSRDYGRQYEQYF.

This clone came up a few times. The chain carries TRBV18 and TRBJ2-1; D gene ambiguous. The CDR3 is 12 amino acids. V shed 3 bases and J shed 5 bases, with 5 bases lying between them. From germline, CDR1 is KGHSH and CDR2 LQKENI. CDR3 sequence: CASSPRHNEQFF. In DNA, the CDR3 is TGTGCCAGCTCACCGCGGCACAATGAGCAGTTCTTC. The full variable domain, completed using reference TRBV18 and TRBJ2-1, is NAGVMQNPRHLVRRRGQEARLRCSPMKGHSHVYWYRQLPEEGLKFMVYLQKENIIDESGMPKERFSAEFPKEGPSILRIQQVVRGDSAAYFCASSPRHNEQFFGPGTRLTVL.

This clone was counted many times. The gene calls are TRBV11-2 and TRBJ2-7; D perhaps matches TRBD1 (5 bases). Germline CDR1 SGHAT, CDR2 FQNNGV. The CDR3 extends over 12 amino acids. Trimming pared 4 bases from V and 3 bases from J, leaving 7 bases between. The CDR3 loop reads CASSSQGYEQYF. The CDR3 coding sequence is TGTGCCAGCAGCTCTCAGGGCTACGAGCAGTACTTC.

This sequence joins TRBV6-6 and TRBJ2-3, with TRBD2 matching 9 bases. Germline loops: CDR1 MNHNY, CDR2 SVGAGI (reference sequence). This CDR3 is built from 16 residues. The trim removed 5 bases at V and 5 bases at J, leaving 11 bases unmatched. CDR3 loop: CASSGYLAGDRDTQYF. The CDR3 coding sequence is TGTGCCAGCAGTGGTTACTTAGCGGGAGATCGAGATACGCAGTATTTT.